This TCR beta chain derives from a study of fetal regulatory T cell absence and autoimmunity. Study-level background: The IPEX patients lacked clinical diabetes but had exocrine pancreas autoimmunity. The study's findings and limits: Oligoclonal TCR enrichment in pancreas over cord blood reached over 90-fold for some clones.

The assay was run at survey level. TCRdb's table, derived via immunoSEQ multiplex PCR, lists solely in-frame clones and lacks some. The sample has approximately 46,000 clones, approximately 80% seen once; the top ten hold approximately 0.37%. This CDR3 has 15 residues. V was pared by 8 bases and J by 7 bases, with 14 bases of the junction left unmatched. Per the germline V gene, CDR1 is MRHNA and CDR2 is SNTAGT. Details on this clone: Antigen unknown.

This receptor was taken from a newborn boy with IPEX syndrome. The rearrangement joins TRBV6-4 to TRBJ2-3; 8 bases are a match to TRBD2. Sequenced input: cord blood. CDR3 nucleotide sequence: TGTGCCAGCTCGATACTAGCGGAAGACTTATATACGCAGTATTTT. This encodes CASSILAEDLYTQYF.